Listed below are T cell receptor beta chains from one sample, sequenced in a study of cytotoxic CD8 clonotypes in ibrutinib-treated CLL. Libraries were prepared by immunoSEQ multiplex PCR; TCRdb keeps only in-frame clonotypes and omits some of them. The sample has 110,000 to 150,000 clones, roughly 80% seen once. This sample comprised PBMCs, obtained after 12 months of ibrutinib treatment. The source of these receptors is a human donor with chronic lymphocytic leukemia. CDR3s include the opening cysteine and the closing phenylalanine or tryptophan. The order of the fields is CDR3 length, J gene, V gene, clone size, D gene, CDR3 protein, CDR3 DNA. D genes are given only for firm matches. Some rows have no size entry. The others give once, few or many, or a class for an expanded clone.

CDR3 length: 14; J gene: TRBJ2-7; V gene: TRBV27; clone size: few; D gene: NA; CDR3 protein: CASSSNPIRGEQYF; CDR3 DNA: TGTGCCAGCAGTTCAAACCCAATACGTGGCGAGCAGTACTTC
CDR3 length: 14; J gene: TRBJ1-4; V gene: TRBV28; clone size: NA; D gene: NA; CDR3 protein: CASSPSDGGEKLFF; CDR3 DNA: TGTGCCAGCAGTCCCTCGGATGGGGGAGAAAAACTGTTTTTT
CDR3 length: 15; J gene: TRBJ2-1; V gene: TRBV5-1; clone size: once; D gene: NA; CDR3 protein: CASSLGSVRRNEQFF; CDR3 DNA: TGCGCCAGCAGCCTGGGGTCCGTTCGCAGGAATGAGCAGTTCTTC
CDR3 length: 15; J gene: TRBJ1-2; V gene: TRBV12-5; clone size: NA; D gene: TRBD1; CDR3 protein: CASGLGQGSSSGYTF; CDR3 DNA: TGTGCTAGTGGTTTGGGACAGGGTTCTTCTTCTGGCTACACCTTC
CDR3 length: 13; J gene: TRBJ1-1; V gene: TRBV7-2; clone size: NA; D gene: NA; CDR3 protein: CASSLLGTGVAFF; CDR3 DNA: TGTGCCAGCAGCTTATTAGGAACGGGAGTGGCTTTCTTT
CDR3 length: 17; J gene: TRBJ2-5; V gene: TRBV19; clone size: NA; D gene: TRBD2; CDR3 protein: CASSIDLFGRGQETQYF; CDR3 DNA: TGTGCCAGTAGTATAGATCTATTCGGGAGGGGACAAGAGACCCAGTACTTC
CDR3 length: 15; J gene: TRBJ1-1; V gene: TRBV4-3; clone size: few; D gene: NA; CDR3 protein: CASSQTWGMNTEAFF; CDR3 DNA: TGCGCCAGCAGCCAAACTTGGGGGATGAACACTGAAGCTTTCTTT
CDR3 length: 12; J gene: TRBJ2-3; V gene: TRBV5-5; clone size: NA; D gene: NA; CDR3 protein: CASSLGADTQYF; CDR3 DNA: TGTGCCAGCAGCTTAGGTGCAGATACGCAGTATTTT
CDR3 length: 15; J gene: TRBJ2-7; V gene: TRBV7-6; clone size: few; D gene: NA; CDR3 protein: CASSLDTGTPYEQYF; CDR3 DNA: TGTGCCAGCAGCTTAGATACAGGGACCCCCTACGAGCAGTACTTC
CDR3 length: 18; J gene: TRBJ2-7; V gene: TRBV2; clone size: NA; D gene: TRBD2; CDR3 protein: CASSGGTSGTLNNYEQYF; CDR3 DNA: TGTGCCAGCAGCGGCGGGACTAGCGGAACCCTAAACAACTACGAGCAGTACTTC
CDR3 length: 17; J gene: TRBJ2-2; V gene: TRBV7-9; clone size: few; D gene: TRBD2; CDR3 protein: CASSDPPGRGNTGELFF; CDR3 DNA: TGTGCCAGCAGCGATCCGCCCGGGAGGGGGAACACCGGGGAGCTGTTTTTT
CDR3 length: 16; J gene: TRBJ1-5; V gene: TRBV27; clone size: NA; D gene: NA; CDR3 protein: CASSSMGNFGNQPQHF; CDR3 DNA: TGTGCCAGCAGTTCTATGGGGAACTTTGGCAATCAGCCCCAGCATTTT
CDR3 length: 15; J gene: TRBJ1-5; V gene: TRBV10-3; clone size: few; D gene: NA; CDR3 protein: CAISDAGSENQPQHF; CDR3 DNA: TGTGCCATCAGTGATGCGGGCAGTGAAAATCAGCCCCAGCATTTT
CDR3 length: 16; J gene: TRBJ1-2; V gene: TRBV29-1; clone size: once; D gene: TRBD1; CDR3 protein: CSVGDPGTDANYGYTF; CDR3 DNA: TGCAGCGTTGGGGATCCTGGGACAGACGCTAACTATGGCTACACCTTC
CDR3 length: 14; J gene: TRBJ2-1; V gene: TRBV5-4; clone size: NA; D gene: NA; CDR3 protein: CASSLDQGGNEQFF; CDR3 DNA: TGTGCCAGCAGCTTGGATCAGGGAGGCAATGAGCAGTTCTTC
CDR3 length: 13; J gene: TRBJ2-5; V gene: TRBV29-1; clone size: NA; D gene: NA; CDR3 protein: CSVRGPLQETQYF; CDR3 DNA: TGCAGCGTCCGGGGACCGCTCCAAGAGACCCAGTACTTC
CDR3 length: 15; J gene: TRBJ2-2; V gene: TRBV5-1; clone size: NA; D gene: NA; CDR3 protein: CASSPSTANTGELFF; CDR3 DNA: TGCGCCAGCAGCCCATCGACAGCGAACACCGGGGAGCTGTTTTTT
CDR3 length: 12; J gene: TRBJ1-3; V gene: TRBV4-2; clone size: many; D gene: NA; CDR3 protein: CASSRGSDTIYF; CDR3 DNA: TGTGCCAGCAGCCGAGGCTCTGACACCATATATTTT
CDR3 length: 12; J gene: TRBJ2-3; V gene: TRBV30; clone size: NA; D gene: NA; CDR3 protein: CAWSVHLDTQYF; CDR3 DNA: TGTGCCTGGAGTGTTCACCTGGATACGCAGTATTTT
CDR3 length: 15; J gene: TRBJ1-6; V gene: TRBV9; clone size: NA; D gene: NA; CDR3 protein: CASSVATTSDSPLHF; CDR3 DNA: TGTGCCAGCAGCGTAGCTACGACATCTGATTCACCCCTCCACTTT
CDR3 length: 13; J gene: TRBJ2-2; V gene: TRBV9; clone size: NA; D gene: NA; CDR3 protein: CASSPQGTGELFF; CDR3 DNA: TGTGCCAGCAGCCCTCAGGGCACCGGGGAGCTGTTTTTT
CDR3 length: 14; J gene: TRBJ2-7; V gene: TRBV6-6; clone size: NA; D gene: NA; CDR3 protein: CASSPRIGLYEQYF; CDR3 DNA: TGTGCCAGCAGTCCCCGGATTGGGCTCTACGAGCAGTACTTC
CDR3 length: 16; J gene: TRBJ2-7; V gene: TRBV9; clone size: once; D gene: NA; CDR3 protein: CASSVVRGHRDHEQYF; CDR3 DNA: TGTGCCAGCAGCGTGGTCAGGGGACACAGGGACCACGAGCAGTACTTC
CDR3 length: 16; J gene: TRBJ2-2; V gene: TRBV19; clone size: NA; D gene: TRBD1; CDR3 protein: CAASTRTGGYTGELFF; CDR3 DNA: TGTGCCGCGTCCACTCGGACAGGGGGCTATACCGGGGAGCTGTTTTTT
CDR3 length: 15; J gene: TRBJ1-3; V gene: TRBV4-2; clone size: NA; D gene: NA; CDR3 protein: CASSPYDGAGNTIYF; CDR3 DNA: TGTGCCAGCAGCCCATATGATGGAGCTGGAAACACCATATATTTT
CDR3 length: 13; J gene: TRBJ1-1; V gene: TRBV6-5; clone size: NA; D gene: NA; CDR3 protein: CASSYWGGTEAFF; CDR3 DNA: TGTGCCAGCAGTTACTGGGGGGGCACTGAAGCTTTCTTT
CDR3 length: 15; J gene: TRBJ2-7; V gene: TRBV7-2; clone size: once; D gene: NA; CDR3 protein: CASRGQRAGSYEQYF; CDR3 DNA: TGTGCCAGCCGAGGTCAGCGGGCAGGGTCCTACGAGCAGTACTTC
CDR3 length: 13; J gene: TRBJ2-1; V gene: TRBV7-9; clone size: NA; D gene: NA; CDR3 protein: CASSPSSYNEQFF; CDR3 DNA: TGTGCCAGCAGCCCCAGCTCCTACAATGAGCAGTTCTTC
CDR3 length: 16; J gene: TRBJ2-7; V gene: TRBV9; clone size: NA; D gene: TRBD2; CDR3 protein: CASSVGPSGGAYEQYF; CDR3 DNA: TGTGCCAGCAGCGTAGGGCCCAGCGGGGGGGCCTACGAGCAGTACTTC
CDR3 length: 19; J gene: TRBJ2-4; V gene: TRBV4-3; clone size: NA; D gene: NA; CDR3 protein: CASSPFSTTVVLAKNIQYF; CDR3 DNA: TGCGCCAGCAGCCCCTTCAGTACGACTGTTGTTTTAGCCAAAAACATTCAGTACTTC
CDR3 length: 18; J gene: TRBJ1-2; V gene: TRBV9; clone size: NA; D gene: NA; CDR3 protein: CASSVVVGTPGDNYGYTF; CDR3 DNA: TGTGCCAGCAGCGTAGTAGTGGGGACACCGGGCGATAACTATGGCTACACCTTC
CDR3 length: 13; J gene: TRBJ2-7; V gene: TRBV5-6; clone size: NA; D gene: NA; CDR3 protein: CASSWAPGLEQYF; CDR3 DNA: TGTGCCAGCAGCTGGGCCCCAGGGCTTGAGCAGTACTTC
CDR3 length: 15; J gene: TRBJ2-7; V gene: TRBV6-5; clone size: NA; D gene: TRBD1; CDR3 protein: CASSYFTGGKSEQYF; CDR3 DNA: TGTGCCAGCAGTTACTTTACAGGGGGGAAGTCCGAGCAGTACTTC
CDR3 length: 16; J gene: TRBJ2-3; V gene: TRBV6-5; clone size: NA; D gene: TRBD2; CDR3 protein: CASSYSGGIGTDTQYF; CDR3 DNA: TGTGCCAGCAGTTACAGCGGGGGAATTGGCACAGATACGCAGTATTTT
CDR3 length: 13; J gene: TRBJ1-3; V gene: TRBV5-1; clone size: once; D gene: NA; CDR3 protein: CASSLSSGNTIYF; CDR3 DNA: TGCGCCAGCAGCTTAAGCTCTGGAAACACCATATATTTT
CDR3 length: 14; J gene: TRBJ2-7; V gene: TRBV2; clone size: few; D gene: TRBD2; CDR3 protein: CASTPQRGVYEQYF; CDR3 DNA: TGTGCCAGCACTCCCCAGCGGGGGGTCTACGAGCAGTACTTC
CDR3 length: 16; J gene: TRBJ2-1; V gene: TRBV7-6; clone size: NA; D gene: NA; CDR3 protein: CASSLRVGSFQCEQFF; CDR3 DNA: TGTGCCAGCAGCTTACGTGTGGGGTCATTCCAATGTGAGCAGTTCTTC
CDR3 length: 12; J gene: TRBJ2-7; V gene: TRBV5-1; clone size: NA; D gene: NA; CDR3 protein: CASSVLNGEQYF; CDR3 DNA: TGCGCCAGCAGCGTCCTAAATGGGGAGCAGTACTTC
CDR3 length: 14; J gene: TRBJ2-7; V gene: TRBV6-5; clone size: NA; D gene: NA; CDR3 protein: CASTSPLSSYEQYF; CDR3 DNA: TGTGCCAGCACAAGCCCCTTGAGCTCCTACGAGCAGTACTTC
CDR3 length: 17; J gene: TRBJ1-3; V gene: TRBV7-6; clone size: NA; D gene: NA; CDR3 protein: CASSLIGGGASGNTIYF; CDR3 DNA: TGTGCCAGCAGCTTAATTGGCGGGGGTGCCTCTGGAAACACCATATATTTT
CDR3 length: 15; J gene: TRBJ1-1; V gene: TRBV28; clone size: NA; D gene: NA; CDR3 protein: CASSLLGGSNTEAFF; CDR3 DNA: TGTGCCAGCAGTTTACTTGGGGGCTCGAACACTGAAGCTTTCTTT
CDR3 length: 16; J gene: TRBJ2-3; V gene: TRBV7-2; clone size: once; D gene: TRBD2; CDR3 protein: CASSFSGGTPTDTQYF; CDR3 DNA: TGTGCCAGCAGTTTCAGCGGGGGGACACCCACAGATACGCAGTATTTT
CDR3 length: 15; J gene: TRBJ2-3; V gene: TRBV13; clone size: NA; D gene: NA; CDR3 protein: CATSRRDDSTDTQYF; CDR3 DNA: TGTGCCACCTCCCGGCGCGACGATAGCACAGATACGCAGTATTTT
CDR3 length: 14; J gene: TRBJ2-1; V gene: TRBV9; clone size: NA; D gene: TRBD2; CDR3 protein: CASSRFGGGGEQFF; CDR3 DNA: TGTGCCAGCAGCCGCTTCGGGGGGGGCGGTGAGCAGTTCTTC